This T cell receptor (beta chain) was retrieved from a study of CD8 T cells in ankylosing spondylitis. Findings and caveats of the study: Enrichment of disease-linked clones was reportedly significant in matched ankylosing spondylitis synovial fluid.

As to this clonotype: What it binds is unknown.

TCRdb processed the 5' RACE reads anew with MiXCR; each CDR3 protein has one entry. The table lists around 150,000 distinct CDR3 sequences, 15% to 20% of them singletons. V was clipped by 3 bases and J by 2 bases; unmatched bases: 3. Per germline, CDR1 SGHRS and CDR2 YFSETQ. The CDR3 spans 14 residues. The source material was blood, either unsorted or a sorted T cell fraction (not recorded which). The sequence came from a male donor with ankylosing spondylitis or in good health (not recorded which). V gene TRBV5-1 combines with J gene TRBJ2-7, with 9 bases aligning to TRBD2. The chain's CDR3 is CASSSRLAAYEQYF. As DNA, the CDR3 is TGCGCCAGCAGCTCACGACTAGCGGCCTACGAGCAGTACTTC. Using reference TRBV5-1 and TRBJ2-7 for the parts outside the CDR3, the full variable domain is KAGVTQTPRYLIKTRGQQVTLSCSPISGHRSVSWYQQTPGQGLQFLFEYFSETQRNKGNFPGRFSGRQFSNSRSEMNVSTLELGDSALYLCASSSRLAAYEQYFGPGTRLTVT.